Listed here are 8 T cell receptor beta chains from one sample, sequenced in a study of blood T cell repertoires in COVID-19. Generated by immunoSEQ multiplex PCR, the TCRdb table keeps only in-frame clones and is missing some. The table lists about 220,000 clones, 80% to 85% of them singletons. Source material: peripheral blood. The receptors here all came from a woman in her twenties or thirties who had recovered from COVID-19.

This clone was detected once. The rearrangement uses TRBV28 and TRBJ2-1, with 13 bases identical to TRBD2. J gave up 14 bases and V 2 bases, and 3 bases lay outside the gene matches. The CDR3 has 13 amino acids. Germline CDR1 and CDR2: MDHEN and SYDVKM. CDR3 sequence: CASSLGTSGIEFF. CDR3 bases: TGTGCCAGCAGTTTAGGGACTAGCGGGATTGAGTTCTTC. The whole variable domain, remainder taken from reference TRBV28 and TRBJ2-1, is DVKVTQSSRYLVKRTGEKVFLECVQDMDHENMFWYRQDPGLGLRLIYFSYDVKMKEKGDIPEGYSVSREKKERFSLILESASTNQTSMYLCASSLGTSGIEFFGPGTRLTVL.

This clone was counted between two and nine times. The chain combines TRBV5-1 with TRBJ2-7; 9 nucleotides match TRBD2. The CDR3 covers 12 residues. CDR1 SGHRS and CDR2 YFSETQ come from the germline V gene. Trimming removed 8 bases from V and 3 bases from J; junction bases left unmatched: 3. CDR3 DNA sequence: TGCGCCAGAGGGACTAGCCTCTACGAGCAGTACTTC. Its translation: CARGTSLYEQYF.

The V gene is TRBV5-1, the J gene TRBJ1-4; D is uncertain. This CDR3 region has 15 residues. Trimming left V 0 bases short and J 5 bases short, with 11 bases between. The germline CDR1 and CDR2 sequences are SGHRS and YFSETQ. CDR3 in amino acids: CASSLEGRPNEKLFF. CDR3 coding DNA: TGCGCCAGCAGCTTGGAAGGCAGGCCAAATGAAAAACTGTTTTTT.

The chain joins TRBV7-9 to TRBJ1-5; 7 bases map to TRBD1. The germline V gene encodes CDR1 SEHNR and CDR2 FQNEAQ (reference sequence). The CDR3 sequence is 18 residues long. Trimming took 6 bases from V and 0 from J; bases not matched to a gene: 14. The CDR3 DNA reads as TGTGCCAGCAGTGATACGGCAGGGGACAGCTATAGCAATCAGCCCCAGCATTTT. Translating it yields CASSDTAGDSYSNQPQHF.

The chain carries TRBV18 and TRBJ1-6; 7 nucleotides align to TRBD1. Germline trimming cut 3 bases from V and 3 bases from J; bases unmatched to any gene: 2. Germline V gene lookup returns CDR1 KGHSH and CDR2 LQKENI. This CDR3 is 15 amino acids long. The CDR3 protein is CASSPGQFYNSPLHF. Written as DNA, the CDR3 is TGTGCCAGCTCACCGGGACAGTTCTATAATTCACCCCTCCACTTT.

V usage is TRBV24-1 and J usage is TRBJ2-5, with 10 bases aligning to TRBD1. V gave up 10 bases and J gave up 4 bases; unmatched junction bases: 5. The CDR3 consists of 13 residues. Germline V CDR1 and CDR2: KGHDR, SFDVKD. CDR3 nucleotide sequence: TGTGCCACGGGGGACAGGGGACGAGAGACCCAGTACTTC. This sequence encodes CATGDRGRETQYF.

This chain links TRBV19 with TRBJ1-5; 7 positions agree with TRBD1. The CDR3 is 15 amino acids. From germline, CDR1 is LNHDA and CDR2 SQIVND (reference sequence). V lost 1 base and J lost 6; bases outside the gene matches: 6. The CDR3 reads CASSIVHRGPQPQHF. DNA of the CDR3: TGTGCCAGTAGTATAGTCCACAGGGGACCTCAGCCCCAGCATTTT. Together with reference TRBV19 and TRBJ1-5, the CDR3 gives the full variable domain: DGGITQSPKYLFRKEGQNVTLSCEQNLNHDAMYWYRQDPGQGLRLIYYSQIVNDFQKGDIAEGYSVSREKKESFPLTVTSAQKNPTAFYLCASSIVHRGPQPQHFGDGTRLSIL.

V is TRBV28 and J is TRBJ2-7; 9 bases are shared with TRBD2. The CDR3 is made up of 15 amino acids. Germline CDR1 and CDR2: MDHEN and SYDVKM. V dropped 5 bases and J dropped 0; count of bases not matched to a gene: 5. The CDR3: CASSVPSGISYEQYF. As DNA, the CDR3 is TGTGCCAGCAGTGTCCCTAGCGGGATCTCCTACGAGCAGTACTTC.